This paragraph reports one T cell receptor beta chain. CDR1 and CDR2 (germline): GTSNPN, SVGIG (reference sequence). The CDR3 totals 15 residues. Germline trimming cut 5 bases from V and 5 bases from J; bases unmatched to any gene: 9. The data were taken from a study of shared clonotypes between healthy human individuals. Assay: immunoSEQ multiplex PCR; the TCRdb copy retains only in-frame clones and omits some. The sample has about 1 million clones, around 76% seen once. The specimen was memory CD4+ T cells sorted from blood. As to subset: CD45RA-negative fraction. The chain joins TRBV30 to TRBJ2-3; 11 positions match TRBD1. The TCR originated in a man aged 18 to 30 in good health. In DNA, the CDR3 is TGTGCCTGGGGTAGAGGGACAGGGGGTGGAGATACGCAGTATTTT. Translated, it gives CAWGRGTGGGDTQYF.